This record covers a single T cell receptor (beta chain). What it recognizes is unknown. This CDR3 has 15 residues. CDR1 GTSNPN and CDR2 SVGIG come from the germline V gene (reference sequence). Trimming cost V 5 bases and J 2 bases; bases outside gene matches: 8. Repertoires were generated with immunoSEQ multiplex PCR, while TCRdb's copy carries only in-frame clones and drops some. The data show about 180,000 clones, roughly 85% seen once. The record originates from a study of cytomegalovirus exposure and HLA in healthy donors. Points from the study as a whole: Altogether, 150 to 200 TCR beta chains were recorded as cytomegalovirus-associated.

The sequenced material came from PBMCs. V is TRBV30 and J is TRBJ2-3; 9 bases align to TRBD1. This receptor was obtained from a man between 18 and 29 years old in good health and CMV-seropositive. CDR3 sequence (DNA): TGTGCCTGGCAAACTGGACAGGGGCCCACAGATACGCAGTATTTT. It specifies CAWQTGQGPTDTQYF. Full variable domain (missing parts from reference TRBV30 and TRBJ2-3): SQTIHQWPATLVQPVGSPLSLECTVEGTSNPNLYWYRQAAGRGLQLLFYSVGIGQISSEVPQNLSASRPQDRQFILSSKKLLLSDSGFYLCAWQTGQGPTDTQYFGPGTRLTVL.